The next 9 T cell receptor beta chains were all read from a single sample in a study of T cells after yellow fever vaccination. TCRdb re-derived calls from the 5' RACE reads in MiXCR, one entry per CDR3 protein. The table lists 70,000 or so distinct CDR3 sequences, around 6.2% of them singletons. The sequencing used CD4+ T cells sorted from PBMCs, collected about 2 weeks after the first yellow fever vaccination. The receptor source for this set is a man aged 18 to 29 who received the YFV17D yellow fever vaccine.

This clonotype came up many times. J is TRBJ2-3 and V is TRBV4-3; D perhaps matches TRBD2 (7 bases). Between the trimmed V and J ends, which lost 2 bases and 2 bases, there was a span of 11 bases. The CDR3 spans 15 residues. Per the germline V gene, CDR1 is LGHNA and CDR2 is YSLEER. The CDR3 protein is CASSQLGGLTDTQYF. The CDR3 DNA reads as TGCGCCAGCAGCCAACTCGGGGGGCTCACAGATACGCAGTATTTT.

This clonotype was seen many times. The chain couples TRBV20-1 to TRBJ1-2, with D unclear. Germline values: CDR1 DFQATT, CDR2 SNEGSKA (reference sequence). Trimming took 3 bases from V and 2 from J, leaving 10 bases between them. This CDR3 region has 13 residues. CDR3 region: CSASLQMNYGYTF. The CDR3 DNA follows: TGCAGTGCTAGTCTACAGATGAACTATGGCTACACCTTC.

This clonotype was recorded at least ten times. V gene TRBV6-5 combines with J gene TRBJ1-6; D is unclear. V lost 8 bases, J lost 4 bases, and 6 bases lay in between. This CDR3 region has 12 residues. In germline, CDR1 is MNHEY, CDR2 SVGAGI. DNA of the CDR3: TGTGCCAGCCGCAGTTATAATTCACCCCTCCACTTT. This translates into CASRSYNSPLHF.

This clonotype was seen repeatedly, ten times or more. V gene TRBV7-2 combines with J gene TRBJ2-3; D is undetermined. The V gene's germline CDR1 is SGHTA and CDR2 FQGNSA. Trimming removed 4 bases at V and 0 bases at J, with 8 bases between. There are 14 residues in the CDR3. The CDR3 DNA follows: TGTGCCAGCAGCTCCCTCACTAGCACAGATACGCAGTATTTT. It encodes CASSSLTSTDTQYF.

This clonotype was counted many times. V usage is TRBV4-3 and J usage is TRBJ1-4; D gene unclear. The CDR3 is made up of 14 amino acids. Germline V gene lookup returns CDR1 LGHNA and CDR2 YSLEER. The V and J ends lost 0 bases and 7 bases respectively, with 9 bases between them. The CDR3 DNA sequence: TGCGCCAGCAGCCAAGATGTGGAGTCTGAAAAACTGTTTTTT. Encoded protein: CASSQDVESEKLFF.

This clonotype was recorded at least ten times. The chain joins TRBV7-2 to TRBJ2-3; D unclear. Per germline, CDR1 SGHTA and CDR2 FQGNSA. Trimming stripped 7 bases from V and 1 base from J, with 15 bases between. The CDR3 consists of 15 residues. The CDR3 region has the DNA TGTGCCAGCACCGCAACTTCCTTGGGCACAGATACGCAGTATTTT. Amino acid sequence: CASTATSLGTDTQYF. Combining the CDR3 with reference TRBV7-2 and TRBJ2-3 gives the whole variable domain GAGVSQSPSNKVTEKGKDVELRCDPISGHTALYWYRQSLGQGLEFLIYFQGNSAPDKSGLPSDRFSAERTGGSVSTLTIQRTQQEDSAVYLCASTATSLGTDTQYFGPGTRLTVL.

This clonotype was observed many times. J is TRBJ1-2 and V is TRBV7-2; a possible D gene is TRBD1 (5 bases). Per germline, CDR1 SGHTA and CDR2 FQGNSA. The CDR3 extends over 13 amino acids. V was shortened by 7 bases and J by 8 bases, with 17 bases between the two germline ends. Here the CDR3 reads CASISPGGRGYTF. In DNA, the CDR3 is TGTGCCAGCATATCCCCCGGGGGAAGAGGCTACACCTTC.

There are many counts of this clonotype. This chain uses TRBV28 with TRBJ1-1; a weak D match, TRBD1 (6 bases). Trimming pared 7 bases from V and 0 bases from J, leaving 15 bases between. This CDR3 is 15 amino acids long. Looked up from germline, CDR1 is MDHEN and CDR2 is SYDVKM. The CDR3 protein is CASIRQAAMNTEAFF. The CDR3 DNA reads as TGTGCCAGCATTAGACAGGCCGCGATGAACACTGAAGCTTTCTTT.

This clonotype was seen at least ten times. The V call is TRBV19, the J call TRBJ1-2, with a weak D call TRBD1 (5 bases). Per germline, CDR1 LNHDA and CDR2 SQIVND (reference sequence). V lost 0 bases, J lost 8 bases, and 13 bases lay in between. The CDR3 extends over 14 amino acids. The CDR3 here is CASSIDRRGPGYTF. Written as DNA, the CDR3 is TGTGCCAGTAGTATAGATCGCCGGGGCCCGGGCTACACCTTC.